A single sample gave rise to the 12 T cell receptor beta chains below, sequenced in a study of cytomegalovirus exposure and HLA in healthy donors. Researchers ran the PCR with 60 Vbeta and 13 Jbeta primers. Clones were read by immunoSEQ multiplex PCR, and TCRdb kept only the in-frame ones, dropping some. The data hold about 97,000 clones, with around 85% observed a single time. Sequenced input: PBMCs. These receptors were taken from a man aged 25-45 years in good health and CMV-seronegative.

CDR3 amino acids: CASSLGTGDGYTF. The CDR3, as DNA: TGCGCCAGCAGCTTGGGGACAGGTGATGGCTACACCTTC. The rearrangement uses TRBV5-1 and TRBJ1-2; 7 nucleotides line up with TRBD1. Germline CDR1 and CDR2: SGHRS and YFSETQ. The V and J ends lost 0 bases and 6 bases, in that order; junction bases with no gene match: 2. This CDR3 spans 13 amino acids.

The CDR3 DNA is TGTGCCAGCAGCTTGGCCCCGGGAAGCGAGCAGTTCTTC. This sequence encodes CASSLAPGSEQFF. V is TRBV5-6 and J is TRBJ2-1, with TRBD2 as a possible D gene (5 bases). The V end lost 0 bases, the J end lost 10 bases, and 11 bases lay between the germline ends. The CDR3 has 13 residues. Germline CDR1 and CDR2: SGHDT and YYEEEE.

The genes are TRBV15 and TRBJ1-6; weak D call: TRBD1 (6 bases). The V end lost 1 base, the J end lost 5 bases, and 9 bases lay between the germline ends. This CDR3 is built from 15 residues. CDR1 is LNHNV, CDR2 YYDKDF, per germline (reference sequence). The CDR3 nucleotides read TGTGCCACCAGCAGAGGACAGGCGGATAATTCACCCCTCCACTTT. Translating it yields CATSRGQADNSPLHF.

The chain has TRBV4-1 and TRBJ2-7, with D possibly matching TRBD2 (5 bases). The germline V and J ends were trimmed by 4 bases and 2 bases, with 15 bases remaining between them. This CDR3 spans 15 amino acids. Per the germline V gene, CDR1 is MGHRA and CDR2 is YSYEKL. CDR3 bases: TGCGCCAGCAGCCCACGGACCGGAGGAACCTACGAGCAGTACTTC. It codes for CASSPRTGGTYEQYF.

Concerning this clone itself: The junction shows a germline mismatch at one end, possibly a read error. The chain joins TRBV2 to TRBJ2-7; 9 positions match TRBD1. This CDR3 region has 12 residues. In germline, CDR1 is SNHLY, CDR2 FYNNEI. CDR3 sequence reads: CASSVRDRDFCF. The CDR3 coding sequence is TGTGCCAGCAGTGTGAGGGACAGGGACTTTTGCTTC.

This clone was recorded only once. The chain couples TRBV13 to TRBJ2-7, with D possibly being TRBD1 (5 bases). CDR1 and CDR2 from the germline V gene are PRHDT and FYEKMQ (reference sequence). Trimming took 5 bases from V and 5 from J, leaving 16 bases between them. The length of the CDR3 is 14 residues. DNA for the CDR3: TGTGCCAGCAGCCCTCCCCGCGGCAGGGACGAGCAGTACTTC. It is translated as CASSPPRGRDEQYF.

CDR3 in amino acids: CASSLRRSNQPQHF. The CDR3 DNA reads as TGTGCCAGCAGTCTACGTAGATCCAATCAGCCCCAGCATTTT. J is TRBJ1-5 and V is TRBV28; no reliable D call. The CDR3 is 14 amino acids. Germline lookup yields CDR1 MDHEN and CDR2 SYDVKM. V was clipped by 5 bases and J by 3 bases, with 11 bases between them.

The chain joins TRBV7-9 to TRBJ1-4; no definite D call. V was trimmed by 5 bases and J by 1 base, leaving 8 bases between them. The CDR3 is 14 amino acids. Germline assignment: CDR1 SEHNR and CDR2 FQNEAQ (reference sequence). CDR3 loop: CASSPDLTNEKLFF. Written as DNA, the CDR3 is TGTGCCAGCAGCCCAGATCTAACTAATGAAAAACTGTTTTTT.

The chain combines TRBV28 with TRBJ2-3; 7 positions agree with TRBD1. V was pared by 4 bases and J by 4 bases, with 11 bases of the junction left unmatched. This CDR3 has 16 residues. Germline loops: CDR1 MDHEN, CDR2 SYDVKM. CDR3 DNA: TGTGCCAGCAGTTCCTGGACGGTACAGGGGTCAGATACGCAGTATTTT. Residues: CASSSWTVQGSDTQYF. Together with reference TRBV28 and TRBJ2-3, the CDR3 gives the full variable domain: DVKVTQSSRYLVKRTGEKVFLECVQDMDHENMFWYRQDPGLGLRLIYFSYDVKMKEKGDIPEGYSVSREKKERFSLILESASTNQTSMYLCASSSWTVQGSDTQYFGPGTRLTVL.

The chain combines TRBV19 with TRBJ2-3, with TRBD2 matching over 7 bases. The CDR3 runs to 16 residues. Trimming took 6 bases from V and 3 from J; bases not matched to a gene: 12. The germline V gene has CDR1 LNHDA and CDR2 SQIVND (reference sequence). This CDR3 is CASSPVGGSTTDTQYF. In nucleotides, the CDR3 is TGTGCCAGTAGCCCTGTTGGCGGGAGCACAACAGATACGCAGTATTTT.

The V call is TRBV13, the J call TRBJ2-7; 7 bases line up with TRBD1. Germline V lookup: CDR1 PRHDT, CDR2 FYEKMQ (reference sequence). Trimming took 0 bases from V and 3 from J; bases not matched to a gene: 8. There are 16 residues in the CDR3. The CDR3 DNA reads TGTGCCAGCAGCTTAGGGACGGGACAGAAGTACTACGAGCAGTACTTC. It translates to CASSLGTGQKYYEQYF.

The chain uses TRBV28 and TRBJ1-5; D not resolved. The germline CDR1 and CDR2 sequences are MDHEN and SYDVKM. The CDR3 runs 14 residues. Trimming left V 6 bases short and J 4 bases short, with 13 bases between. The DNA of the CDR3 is TGTGCCAGCAGCCCCGTTCACATTAATCAGCCCCAGCATTTT. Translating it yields CASSPVHINQPQHF. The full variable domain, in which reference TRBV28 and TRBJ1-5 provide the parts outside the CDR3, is DVKVTQSSRYLVKRTGEKVFLECVQDMDHENMFWYRQDPGLGLRLIYFSYDVKMKEKGDIPEGYSVSREKKERFSLILESASTNQTSMYLCASSPVHINQPQHFGDGTRLSIL.